Below are 10 T cell receptor beta chains sequenced from a single sample in a study of blood T cell repertoires in COVID-19. Only in-frame clones appear in the TCRdb table, and some are missing; sequencing was by immunoSEQ multiplex PCR. The sample contains 35,000 to 50,000 clones, more than 70% of which appear only once. Specimen: peripheral blood. The receptors originated from a human donor in a cohort sampled during active COVID-19.

The chain employs TRBV7-9 and TRBJ2-7, with a tentative D call TRBD2 (6 bases). Germline values: CDR1 SEHNR, CDR2 FQNEAQ (reference sequence). V lost 4 bases and J 2 bases, leaving 9 bases between the germline ends. This CDR3 region has 13 residues. The CDR3 sequence is CASSSGSPYEQYF. In DNA, the CDR3 is TGTGCCAGCAGCTCCGGGAGTCCCTACGAGCAGTACTTC.

The V and J genes are TRBV30 and TRBJ2-7, with a possible D match to TRBD2 (6 bases). Germline V CDR1 and CDR2: GTSNPN, SVGIG (reference sequence). The CDR3 spans 10 residues. V was pared by 5 bases and J by 7 bases, with 9 bases between. The CDR3 coding sequence is TGTGCCTGGGAGGCGGGGGAGCAGTACTTC. This sequence encodes CAWEAGEQYF.

This rearrangement joins TRBV28 to TRBJ1-3; possibly TRBD1 for D (6 bases). This CDR3 spans 14 amino acids. Trimming pared 6 bases from V and 4 bases from J, leaving 13 bases between. CDR1 is MDHEN, CDR2 SYDVKM, per germline. In DNA, the CDR3 is TGTGCCAGCAGGGGCGGGGGGCCCGGAAACACCATATATTTT. Translation gives CASRGGGPGNTIYF.

J is TRBJ2-5 and V is TRBV5-4, with 9 nucleotides matching TRBD1. The CDR3 is 15 amino acids. Germline V gene sequence: CDR1 SGHNT, CDR2 YYREEE (reference sequence). V lost 4 bases and J lost 5; bases outside the gene matches: 9. In DNA, the CDR3 is TGTGCCAGCAGCCCCTCTACAGGGGGCCAGGAGACCCAGTACTTC. This encodes CASSPSTGGQETQYF.

This chain joins TRBV12-5 and TRBJ2-7; TRBD2 agrees at 10 bases. Germline V gene sequence: CDR1 LGHNT, CDR2 FRNRAP. V was clipped by 0 bases and J by 2 bases; unmatched bases: 10. CDR3 length: 18 amino acids. The CDR3 region has the DNA TGTGCTAGTGGTTTGGTACGTCCTAGCGGGGGTAATACCTACGAGCAGTACTTC. This codes for CASGLVRPSGGNTYEQYF.

The chain is built from TRBV18 and TRBJ1-3, with D possibly matching TRBD1 (5 bases). This CDR3 comprises 15 residues. Germline values: CDR1 KGHSH, CDR2 LQKENI. The V end was cut by 3 bases, the J end by 4 bases, with 13 bases between. CDR3 amino acids: CASSPGAGRGNTIYF. In nucleotides, the CDR3 is TGTGCCAGCTCACCCGGTGCGGGGCGAGGAAACACCATATATTTT. The whole variable domain, filled in from reference TRBV18 and TRBJ1-3, reads NAGVMQNPRHLVRRRGQEARLRCSPMKGHSHVYWYRQLPEEGLKFMVYLQKENIIDESGMPKERFSAEFPKEGPSILRIQQVVRGDSAAYFCASSPGAGRGNTIYFGEGSWLTVV.

The chain uses TRBV7-2 and TRBJ2-7; possibly TRBD2 for D (5 bases). V lost 11 bases, J lost 0 bases, and 14 bases lay in between. The CDR3 length is 13 residues. CDR1 and CDR2 from the germline V gene are SGHTA and FQGNSA. The CDR3 is CAGRPDSSYEQYF. The DNA of the CDR3 is TGTGCCGGGAGACCGGATAGCTCCTACGAGCAGTACTTC. The complete variable domain, with remaining parts taken from reference TRBV7-2 and TRBJ2-7, reads GAGVSQSPSNKVTEKGKDVELRCDPISGHTALYWYRQSLGQGLEFLIYFQGNSAPDKSGLPSDRFSAERTGGSVSTLTIQRTQQEDSAVYLCAGRPDSSYEQYFGPGTRLTVT.

Only one count was recorded for this clone. CDR3 sequence: CASRKGTGELFF. CDR3 sequence (DNA): TGTGCCAGCAGAAAGGGGACCGGGGAGCTGTTTTTT. The chain recombines TRBV12-3 or TRBV12-4 with TRBJ2-2, with a possible D match to TRBD1 (5 bases). This CDR3 contains 12 residues. V lost 6 bases and J lost 5, with 7 bases in between.

This clone was detected once. J is TRBJ2-1 and V is TRBV6-5; D may be TRBD2 (6 bases). The germline V gene encodes CDR1 MNHEY and CDR2 SVGAGI. The CDR3 totals 15 residues. The V end was cut by 2 bases, the J end by 9 bases, with 17 bases between. CDR3 loop: CASSYAGPSRSEQFF. CDR3 nucleotide sequence: TGTGCCAGCAGTTACGCGGGACCGTCGCGGAGTGAGCAGTTCTTC.

The CDR3 reads CASSVDRGYSNQPQHF. In DNA, the CDR3 is TGTGCCAGCAGCGTGGACAGGGGTTATAGCAATCAGCCCCAGCATTTT. The chain employs TRBV7-8 and TRBJ1-5; 9 nucleotides agree with TRBD1. Germline CDR1 reads SGHVS; CDR2 reads FQNEAQ. V was pared by 5 bases and J by 0 bases, with 5 bases of the junction left unmatched. There are 16 residues in the CDR3. Full variable domain (outside the CDR3, taken from reference TRBV7-8 and TRBJ1-5): GAGVSQSPRYKVAKRGQDVALRCDPISGHVSLFWYQQALGQGPEFLTYFQNEAQLDKSGLPSDRFFAERPEGSVSTLKIQRTQQEDSAVYLCASSVDRGYSNQPQHFGDGTRLSIL.